This is a list of T cell receptor beta chains from one sample in a study of T cells in Graves' hyperthyroidism and ophthalmopathy. TCRdb reanalysed the multiplex PCR reads using MiXCR and keeps one entry per CDR3 protein. The sample records under 450,000 distinct CDR3 sequences, approximately 14% being singletons. The sample consisted of blood. These receptors came from a woman aged 18 to 35 with Graves' hyperthyroidism. The CDR3 runs from the conserved cysteine through the conserved F or W. The order of the fields is clone size, V gene, CDR3 length, D gene, J gene, CDR3 DNA, CDR3 protein. D genes are given only for firm matches. Rows give clone size only sometimes, using once, few, many, or a class for an expanded clone.

>many|TRBV12-3/TRBV12-4|17|TRBD2|TRBJ2-5
TGTGCCAGCAGTTTAGGTCCTAGCGGGGAGCAAGAAGAGACCCAGTACTTC
CASSLGPSGEQEETQYF
>many|TRBV20-1|15|TRBD1|TRBJ2-1
TGCAGTGTCAACTCCGAGGACAGGGTTCACAATGAGCAGTTCTTC
CSVNSEDRVHNEQFF
>many|TRBV5-1|16|NA|TRBJ2-5
TGCGCCAGCAGCTTGGCCGGGTTCGCTAGTCAAGAGACCCAGTACTTC
CASSLAGFASQETQYF
>NA|TRBV7-9|17|TRBD2|TRBJ2-2
TGTGCCAGCAGCTTACCCACTAGCGGGAGGTCGGCCGGGGAGCTGTTTTTT
CASSLPTSGRSAGELFF
>many|TRBV2|16|NA|TRBJ2-3
TGTGCCAGCAGTGAATGGGGCTTTGATAGCACAGATACGCAGTATTTT
CASSEWGFDSTDTQYF
>many|TRBV7-9|13|NA|TRBJ2-7
TGTGCCAGCAGCTTAGGGCCCGCCCTCGAGCAGTACTTC
CASSLGPALEQYF
>many|TRBV6-6|12|NA|TRBJ1-1
TGTGCCAGCAGTTACTCGGACACTGAAGCTTTCTTT
CASSYSDTEAFF
>many|TRBV12-3/TRBV12-4|14|NA|TRBJ2-5
TGTGCCAGCAGTCAAAGCGGGCGTCAAGAGACCCAGTACTTC
CASSQSGRQETQYF
>few|TRBV19|15|NA|TRBJ2-5
TGTGCCAGTAGTATTCAGGGCGGAAATTCAGAGACCCAGTACTTC
CASSIQGGNSETQYF
>NA|TRBV4-1|15|NA|TRBJ2-7
TGCGCCAGCAGCCAAGTTCCGGGGGTCTCCTACGAGCAGTACTTC
CASSQVPGVSYEQYF
>NA|TRBV13|18|TRBD2|TRBJ2-3
TGTGCCAGCAGCCGGGCCGGGACTAGCGGGGGGGCCGGAGATACGCAGTATTTT
CASSRAGTSGGAGDTQYF
>once|TRBV6-4|16|TRBD2|TRBJ2-7
TGTGCCAGACGGAGGGGACTAGCGGGATCGGGCTTCGAGCAGTACTTC
CARRRGLAGSGFEQYF
>few|TRBV14|14|NA|TRBJ1-2
TGTGCCAGCAGCCAATTCGACATTAACTATGGCTACACCTTC
CASSQFDINYGYTF
>many|TRBV6-1|15|NA|TRBJ2-5
TGTGCCAGCAGTACGCTCCGGGACTGGGCCAAGACCCAGTACTTC
CASSTLRDWAKTQYF
>many|TRBV12-3/TRBV12-4|16|TRBD2|TRBJ2-2
TGTGCCAGCAGTTTATACTTAGCGGGGTCCACCGGGGAGCTGTTTTTT
CASSLYLAGSTGELFF
>many|TRBV6-1|18|NA|TRBJ1-5
TGTGCCAGCAGTGAAAGGGCTGAGGCGCATTATAGCAATCAGCCCCAGCATTTT
CASSERAEAHYSNQPQHF
>NA|TRBV4-2|18|TRBD2|TRBJ2-5
TGTGCCAGCAGCCAAATTCTCACGACTACTAGCGGGAGGGAGACCCAGTACTTC
CASSQILTTTSGRETQYF
>many|TRBV20-1|12|NA|TRBJ2-7
TGCAGTGCTAGATTAGGGGCCTACGAGCAGTACTTC
CSARLGAYEQYF
>many|TRBV3-1|16|NA|TRBJ2-3
TGTGCCAGCAGCCAAGATGAATGGAAGGCCGAAGATACGCAGTATTTT
CASSQDEWKAEDTQYF
>many|TRBV27|14|TRBD1|TRBJ2-7
TGTGCCAGCAGTCTGGGACAGACCGCCTACGAGCAGTACTTC
CASSLGQTAYEQYF
>few|TRBV7-3|14|NA|TRBJ2-2
TGTGCCAGCAGCTCCTCCCAGGTCTCCGGGGAGCTGTTTTTT
CASSSSQVSGELFF
>many|TRBV20-1|14|NA|TRBJ1-6
TGCAGTGCTAGAGGGGACGGGAGGGCATCACCCCTCCACTTT
CSARGDGRASPLHF
>many|TRBV13|16|NA|TRBJ2-3
TGTGCCAGCAGCTTAACGTACGGGAGTTGTACAGATACGCAGTATTTT
CASSLTYGSCTDTQYF
>many|TRBV7-2|15|TRBD2|TRBJ2-3
TGTGCCAGCAGCTTAGGGGGACTACTACAGAATACGCAGTATTTT
CASSLGGLLQNTQYF
>many|TRBV18|13|NA|TRBJ1-1
TGTGCCAGCTCACCAAGAGAGAGCACTGAAGCTTTCTTT
CASSPRESTEAFF
>many|TRBV30|13|NA|TRBJ2-7
TGTGCCTGGAGGGGGCAGGGGAGTTACGAGCAGTACTTC
CAWRGQGSYEQYF
>many|TRBV12-3/TRBV12-4|15|TRBD1|TRBJ1-1
TGTGCCAGCAGCCCCCGACTAAGACAGGGGGGAGAAGCTTTCTTT
CASSPRLRQGGEAFF
>many|TRBV6-1|13|TRBD2|TRBJ2-7
TGTGCCAGCAGACGACTAGCGGGGGGCGAGCAGTACTTC
CASRRLAGGEQYF
>many|TRBV7-3|16|NA|TRBJ1-3
TGTGCCAGCAGCTTAAACCCTATCGGTTCTGGAAACACCATATATTTT
CASSLNPIGSGNTIYF
>NA|TRBV12-3/TRBV12-4|14|NA|TRBJ2-2
TGTGCCAGCAGGGCCGAGGTGGTCCACGGGGAGCTGTTTTTT
CASRAEVVHGELFF
>many|TRBV7-9|12|NA|TRBJ2-1
TGTGCCAGCAGCCGTGACAGCCATGAGCAGTTCTTC
CASSRDSHEQFF
>many|TRBV13|15|TRBD2|TRBJ2-1
TGTGCCAGCAGCTCCACCGGGACTAGCGGCAATGAGCAGTTCTTC
CASSSTGTSGNEQFF
>few|TRBV6-1|14|NA|TRBJ2-2
TGTGCCAGCAGTGGGACAGCGAGGACCGGGGAGCTGTTTTTT
CASSGTARTGELFF
>many|TRBV30|17|NA|TRBJ1-1
TGTGCCTGGAGCGGTTTCGGGCCGCGGAATAGGGACACTGAAGCTTTCTTT
CAWSGFGPRNRDTEAFF
>many|TRBV20-1|16|TRBD2|TRBJ2-7
TGCAGTGCTAGGGGTCTAGCGGGGGGGCTTACGGACGAGCAGTACTTC
CSARGLAGGLTDEQYF
>many|TRBV7-2|13|NA|TRBJ2-5
TGTGCCAGCAGTCTTAGCAGGGAAGAGACCCAGTACTTC
CASSLSREETQYF
>NA|TRBV7-3|16|NA|TRBJ2-6
TGTGCCAGCAGTAGCCTCGGGGGCTCTGGGGCCAACGTCCTGACTTTC
CASSSLGGSGANVLTF